These T cell receptor beta chains were read from a single sample in a study of cytomegalovirus exposure and HLA in healthy donors. Data came from immunoSEQ multiplex PCR; TCRdb stores just in-frame clones and leaves some out. The sample yields 81,000 or so clones, under 80% seen once. Sequenced: PBMCs. The receptors come from a man aged 60 to 75 in good health and CMV-seronegative. CDR3s include the opening cysteine and the closing phenylalanine or tryptophan. Fields, in order: D gene, V gene, J gene, clone size, CDR3 length, CDR3 protein, CDR3 DNA. D genes are given only for firm matches. Clone size is not always given. Where it is, it says once, few, many or a class for expanded clones.

>TRBD1|TRBV10-3|TRBJ1-2|.|19
CAISEPKTSSTGEFYGYTF
TGTGCCATCAGTGAGCCCAAGACGAGCAGCACAGGGGAGTTCTATGGCTACACCTTC
>TRBD1|TRBV30|TRBJ1-2|.|14
CAWNRPQGAGGYTF
TGTGCCTGGAACCGTCCCCAGGGGGCTGGGGGCTACACCTTC
>TRBD2|TRBV4-1|TRBJ2-3|few|14
CASKVGGLTDTQYF
TGCGCCAGTAAAGTCGGGGGGTTAACAGATACGCAGTATTTT
>.|TRBV9|TRBJ1-4|.|12
CASSRGKEKLFF
TGTGCCAGCAGCAGGGGTAAGGAAAAACTGTTTTTT
>TRBD2|TRBV5-1|TRBJ2-2|.|17
CASSTQSGGSRHGELFF
TGCGCCAGCAGCACCCAGAGCGGGGGGTCCCGGCACGGGGAGCTGTTTTTT
>TRBD1|TRBV7-2|TRBJ2-3|.|13
CASSFDRGDTQYF
TGTGCCAGCAGCTTCGACAGGGGGGATACGCAGTATTTT
>TRBD1|TRBV9|TRBJ1-4|once|14
CASSRQGGDEKLFF
TGTGCCAGCAGCCGACAGGGGGGGGATGAAAAACTGTTTTTT
>TRBD2|TRBV25-1|TRBJ2-2|.|15
CASRTSGGRAGELFF
TGTGCCAGCAGGACTAGCGGGGGCCGGGCCGGGGAGCTGTTTTTT
>TRBD2|TRBV6-5|TRBJ2-5|.|15
CASSRLAGGRETQYF
TGTGCCAGCAGCCGACTAGCGGGGGGGCGGGAGACCCAGTACTTC
>.|TRBV7-2|TRBJ2-1|.|16
CASSPTWGVSYNEQFF
TGTGCCAGCAGCCCGACTTGGGGGGTATCCTACAATGAGCAGTTCTTC
>.|TRBV10-3|TRBJ2-1|.|17
CAISPLSTGTLYNEQFF
TGTGCCATCAGCCCACTTTCGACAGGCACACTGTACAATGAGCAGTTCTTC
>.|TRBV4-2|TRBJ2-2|.|12
CASSQVNGELFF
TGTGCCAGCAGCCAAGTAAACGGGGAGCTGTTTTTT
>TRBD2|TRBV4-2|TRBJ2-2|once|15
CASSPTGGFPGELFF
TGTGCCAGCAGCCCAACGGGGGGTTTCCCCGGGGAGCTGTTTTTT
>.|TRBV27|TRBJ2-2|.|12
CASSLSTGELFF
TGTGCCAGCAGTTTGTCGACCGGGGAGCTGTTTTTT
>.|TRBV7-9|TRBJ2-7|.|15
CASSGGDRYTYEQYF
TGTGCCAGCAGCGGGGGGGACAGGTACACCTACGAGCAGTACTTC
>TRBD1|TRBV5-1|TRBJ2-1|.|16
CASSNGQGWVHNEQFF
TGCGCCAGCAGCAATGGACAGGGGTGGGTGCACAATGAGCAGTTCTTC
>TRBD1|TRBV6-1|TRBJ2-2|.|15
CASTRTGGGTGELFF
TGTGCCAGCACCCGGACAGGGGGGGGCACCGGGGAGCTGTTTTTT
>TRBD2|TRBV5-1|TRBJ2-7|.|14
CASTPGGGAYEQYF
TGCGCCAGCACCCCTGGGGGGGGAGCCTACGAGCAGTACTTC
>TRBD1|TRBV28|TRBJ1-5|.|18
CASSSRAGDRAGNQPQHF
TGTGCCAGCAGTTCCCGGGCCGGGGACAGGGCGGGCAATCAGCCCCAGCATTTT
>.|TRBV6-1|TRBJ1-5|few|11
CASGGNQPQHF
TGTGCCAGCGGAGGCAATCAGCCCCAGCATTTT
>TRBD1|TRBV30|TRBJ1-2|.|14
CAWRPVDRDYGYTF
TGTGCCTGGAGGCCCGTCGACAGGGATTATGGCTACACCTTC
>.|TRBV5-1|TRBJ1-1|.|15
CASQAGSLENTEAFF
TGCGCCAGCCAAGCAGGAAGCTTAGAGAACACTGAAGCTTTCTTT
>.|TRBV6-5|TRBJ2-3|.|14
CASSSPALVDTQYF
TGTGCCAGCAGCTCCCCCGCGTTAGTAGATACGCAGTATTTT
>.|TRBV27|TRBJ2-2|.|13
CASSQQGHGELFF
TGTGCCAGCAGTCAACAGGGTCACGGGGAGCTGTTTTTT
>TRBD1|TRBV5-4|TRBJ1-4|few|14
CASSLWGTGEKLFF
TGTGCCAGCAGCTTATGGGGGACAGGGGAAAAACTGTTTTTT
>.|TRBV10-3|TRBJ1-5|few|20
CAISEAPMYTERDNNQPQHF
TGTGCCATCAGTGAGGCTCCTATGTACACTGAAAGAGACAACAATCAGCCCCAGCATTTT
>TRBD2|TRBV7-3|TRBJ2-5|.|14
CASSLSGGVETQYF
TGTGCCAGCAGCTTAAGCGGGGGGGTAGAGACCCAGTACTTC
>.|TRBV7-9|TRBJ1-3|.|15
CSSRAPGLSGNTIYF
TGTTCCAGCAGGGCTCCGGGACTCTCTGGAAACACCATATATTTT
>.|TRBV19|TRBJ1-6|once|14
CASSMTANNSPLHF
TGTGCCAGTAGTATGACAGCTAATAATTCACCCCTCCACTTT
>.|TRBV19|TRBJ1-4|.|15
CASSIVPGGREKLFF
TGTGCCAGTAGTATTGTCCCAGGAGGTCGGGAAAAACTGTTTTTT
>TRBD1|TRBV7-8|TRBJ1-4|.|20
CASSDREVGRRGPTNEKLFF
TGTGCCAGCAGCGACAGGGAAGTTGGCCGCAGGGGCCCAACTAATGAAAAACTGTTTTTT